A selection of T cell receptor beta chains follows, all from one sample in a study of radiotherapy plus CTLA-4 blockade in lung cancer. Produced via immunoSEQ multiplex PCR; TCRdb's table is partial and in-frame only. Seen here are roughly 32,000 clones, 70% observed once, and the top ten hold less than 4%. The source was peripheral blood, collected from a patient treated with radiotherapy plus ipilimumab. Every receptor here comes from a human donor with non-small cell lung cancer who had stable disease on radiotherapy plus ipilimumab. Each CDR3 is given with its conserved first and last residue. A D gene is named only where the DNA matches it firmly. Size values are once, few and many counts, or a class for expanded clones, and some rows have none.

. | . | TRBJ2-5 | TRBV5-6 | CASSQAGRSANQETQYF | TGTGCCAGCAGCCAGGCTGGCAGAAGCGCGAACCAAGAGACCCAGTACTTC
. | . | TRBJ1-4 | TRBV13 | CASSSETPANEKLFF | TGTGCCAGCAGCTCGGAAACCCCCGCTAATGAAAAACTGTTTTTT
few | . | TRBJ1-1 | TRBV5-4 | CASTVTLWGGGGTEAFF | TGTGCCAGCACCGTGACTCTGTGGGGCGGAGGGGGCACTGAAGCTTTCTTT
. | TRBD2 | TRBJ2-7 | TRBV4-3 | CASSSGAGVVEQYF | TGCGCCAGCTCTAGCGGAGCGGGAGTTGTAGAGCAGTACTTC
few | . | TRBJ1-1 | TRBV19 | CASSPQMGGRGAFF | TGTGCCAGTAGTCCCCAGATGGGGGGCAGGGGAGCTTTCTTT
once | . | TRBJ2-3 | TRBV30 | CAWARGQTRSGTDTQYF | TGTGCCTGGGCCAGGGGACAAACTAGGTCAGGCACAGATACGCAGTATTTT
. | . | TRBJ2-1 | TRBV5-5 | CASSLNSRSYNEQFF | TGTGCCAGCAGCTTAAATTCGCGGTCCTACAATGAGCAGTTCTTC
. | . | TRBJ2-3 | TRBV6-5 | CASRRGGAPTDTQYF | TGTGCCAGCAGACGCGGAGGGGCCCCCACAGATACGCAGTATTTT
. | TRBD2 | TRBJ2-3 | TRBV14 | CASSQPTGTSEPQGRTDTQYF | TGTGCCAGCAGCCAACCAACGGGGACTAGCGAACCCCAAGGCCGAACGGATACGCAGTATTTT
few | . | TRBJ1-1 | TRBV2 | CASRWTGLNTEAFF | TGTGCCAGCAGATGGACGGGACTGAACACTGAAGCTTTCTTT
. | . | TRBJ2-4 | TRBV2 | CASSRLAKNIQYF | TGTGCCAGCTCTAGGTTAGCCAAAAACATTCAGTACTTC
. | TRBD2 | TRBJ2-1 | TRBV18 | CASSPPGLAGGHEQFF | TGTGCCAGCTCACCCCCGGGACTAGCGGGAGGCCATGAGCAGTTCTTC